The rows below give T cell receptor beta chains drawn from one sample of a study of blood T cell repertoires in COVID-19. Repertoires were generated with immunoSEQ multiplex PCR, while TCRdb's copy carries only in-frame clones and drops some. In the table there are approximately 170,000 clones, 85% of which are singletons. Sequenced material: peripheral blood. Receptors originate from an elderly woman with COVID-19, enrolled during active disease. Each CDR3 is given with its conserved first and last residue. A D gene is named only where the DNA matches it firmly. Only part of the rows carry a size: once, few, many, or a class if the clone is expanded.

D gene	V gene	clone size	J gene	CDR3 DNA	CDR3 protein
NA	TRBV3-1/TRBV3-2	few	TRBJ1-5	TGTGCCAGCAGCCAAGATGCTGGGCGGGGGCCCCAGCATTTT	CASSQDAGRGPQHF
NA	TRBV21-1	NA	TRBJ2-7	TGTGCCAGCAGAAGAGGGAGGGTCAGGAATTGGACTAGCGATACCTACGAGCAGTACTTC	CASRRGRVRNWTSDTYEQYF
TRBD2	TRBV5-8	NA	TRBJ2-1	TGTGCCACCGGACTAGCGGCCTACAATGAGCAGTTCTTC	CATGLAAYNEQFF
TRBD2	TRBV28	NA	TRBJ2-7	TGTGCCAGCAGCCGTCAGCGGGGGAAATACGAGCAGTACTTC	CASSRQRGKYEQYF
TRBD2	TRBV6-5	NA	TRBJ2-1	TGTGCCAGCAGCGCGTCCCTAGCGGGTGGCGGTGAGCAGTTCTTC	CASSASLAGGGEQFF
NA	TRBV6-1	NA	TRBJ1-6	TGTGCCAGCAGTGAATCCGGACATCCAAATTCACCCCTCCACTTT	CASSESGHPNSPLHF
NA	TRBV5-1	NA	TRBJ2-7	TGCGCCAGCAATCGGGGGGGGACAGACAGCACCTACGAGCAGTACTTC	CASNRGGTDSTYEQYF
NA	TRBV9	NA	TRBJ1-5	TGTGCCAGCAGCGTAGGGCCGGGGGAAACGACCCAGCATTTT	CASSVGPGETTQHF
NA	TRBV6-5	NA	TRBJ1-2	TGTGCCAGCAGTTCTCGGGATGGGTTGGGAGGCTACACCTTC	CASSSRDGLGGYTF
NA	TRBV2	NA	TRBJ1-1	TGTGCCAGCAGTGAGGCAGGATGGGGCGGTGCAGCTTTCTTT	CASSEAGWGGAAFF
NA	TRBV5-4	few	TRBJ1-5	TGTGCCAGCAGCTTGGACAGTTATCAGCCCCAGCATTTT	CASSLDSYQPQHF
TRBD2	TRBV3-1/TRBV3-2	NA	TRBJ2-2	TGTGCCAGCAGCCAGGGAGCGGGAGGACGCACCGGGGAGCTGTTTTTT	CASSQGAGGRTGELFF
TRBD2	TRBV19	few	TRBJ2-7	TGTGCCAGTAGTATACGCGGGAGACGCGAGCAGTACTTC	CASSIRGRREQYF
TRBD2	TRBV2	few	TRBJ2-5	TGTGCCAGCAGTTTTAATAGCGGGGGGGCCGGGGAGACCCAGTACTTC	CASSFNSGGAGETQYF
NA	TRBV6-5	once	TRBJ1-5	TGTGCCAGCAGTTACTCGATGGGGCGCGGTCAGCCCCAGCATTTT	CASSYSMGRGQPQHF
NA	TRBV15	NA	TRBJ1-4	TGTGCCACCAGCCCCAGCTCTTGGGCTGAAAAACTGTTTTTT	CATSPSSWAEKLFF
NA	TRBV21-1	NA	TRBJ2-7	TGTGCCAGCAGCAACCACAGGGACCCCGACTACGAGCAGTACTTC	CASSNHRDPDYEQYF
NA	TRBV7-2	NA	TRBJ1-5	TGTGCCAGCAGCTTAGTCCCCGGCGCAGGGTTTAAGCCCCAGCATTTT	CASSLVPGAGFKPQHF